Listed below are T cell receptor beta chains from one sample, sequenced in a study of cytomegalovirus exposure and HLA in healthy donors. The method was immunoSEQ multiplex PCR; TCRdb's version includes in-frame clones alone and lacks a portion of them. The table lists roughly 100,000 clones, just under 85% of them singletons. Sequencing used PBMCs. These receptors were collected from a woman aged 18 to 35 in good health and CMV-seropositive. Both conserved end residues are part of each CDR3. D genes are given only for firm matches. Clone size is given for some rows only: seen once, a few or many times, or a class if the clone is expanded.

size,J,length,V,D,DNA,CDR3
-,TRBJ2-6,16,TRBV4-1,-,TGCGCCAGCAGCCAAGATCGGCAGACAGGGGCCAACGTCCTGACTTTC,CASSQDRQTGANVLTF
-,TRBJ2-3,15,TRBV29-1,-,TGCAGCGCTGTCAAACTAGCTACTAGCACAGATACGCAGTATTTT,CSAVKLATSTDTQYF
-,TRBJ2-5,14,TRBV6-5,-,TGTGCCAGCAGTTTCACTCACAGCCAAGAGACCCAGTACTTC,CASSFTHSQETQYF
-,TRBJ2-7,17,TRBV11-2,TRBD1,TGTGCCAGCAGCCAATCTATCGGACAGGATTCCTCCTACGAGCAGTACTTC,CASSQSIGQDSSYEQYF
-,TRBJ1-1,12,TRBV29-1,TRBD1,TGCAGCGGGAAACAGGGGACCGCTGAAGCTTTCTTT,CSGKQGTAEAFF
-,TRBJ2-7,17,TRBV5-1,TRBD1,TGCGCCAGCAGCTTGGGGAGGGGGGACAGGATTGACTACGAGCAGTACTTC,CASSLGRGDRIDYEQYF
-,TRBJ2-7,15,TRBV6-6,-,TGTGCCAGCAGTTACTCGGAGGGGAGTATCTACGAGCAGTACTTC,CASSYSEGSIYEQYF
-,TRBJ2-2,15,TRBV19,TRBD1,TGTGCCAGTGGCCAGGGGACAGGGGTAAATGGGGAGCTGTTTTTT,CASGQGTGVNGELFF
-,TRBJ2-2,12,TRBV9,-,TGTGCCAGCAGCGTAGCGGCCGGGGAGCTGTTTTTT,CASSVAAGELFF
-,TRBJ2-7,16,TRBV27,TRBD2,TGTGCCAGCAGTCCCCGCCCATCTAGCGGGAGTCGCGAGCAGTACTTC,CASSPRPSSGSREQYF
-,TRBJ2-5,14,TRBV5-1,TRBD1,TGCGCCAGCAGTAGCCGGACAGGGGGTCAGACCCAGTACTTC,CASSSRTGGQTQYF
-,TRBJ1-4,14,TRBV2,-,TGTGCCAGCAGTGAGGGCAGCGGTAATGAAAAACTGTTTTTT,CASSEGSGNEKLFF
-,TRBJ1-1,11,TRBV19,-,TGTGCCAGTCAAGGAGAAGCTGAAGCTTTCTTT,CASQGEAEAFF
-,TRBJ1-1,16,TRBV19,-,TGTGCCAGTAGTGTCCCTTACAGGGTCGGGAACACTGAAGCTTTCTTT,CASSVPYRVGNTEAFF
-,TRBJ2-5,16,TRBV6-6,TRBD2,TGTGCCAGCAGTATGTTGGGACTAGTTTCGGGTGAGACCCAGTACTTC,CASSMLGLVSGETQYF
-,TRBJ1-4,16,TRBV7-9,-,TGTGCCAGCAGCTTAGAGGGACACCGCATAGATGAAAAACTGTTTTTT,CASSLEGHRIDEKLFF
-,TRBJ2-3,16,TRBV5-4,TRBD2,TGTGCCAGCAGCGGAAAGACTAGCGGGGGCATCGATACGCAGTATTTT,CASSGKTSGGIDTQYF
-,TRBJ1-1,12,TRBV7-9,-,TGTGCCAGCAGCTTAGATAGGGGAGAAGCTTTCTTT,CASSLDRGEAFF
-,TRBJ2-7,14,TRBV13,-,TGTGCCAGCAGCTATGGACAGAGCTCCTACGAGCAGTACTTC,CASSYGQSSYEQYF
once,TRBJ2-3,17,TRBV5-1,TRBD1,TGCGCCAGCAGCTTTTCCCCGACAGGGGGCGGCACAGATACGCAGTATTTT,CASSFSPTGGGTDTQYF
-,TRBJ1-2,14,TRBV7-9,TRBD1,TGTGCCAGCAGCTCCAGGGGGCGGGTAGATGGCTACACCTTC,CASSSRGRVDGYTF
-,TRBJ2-5,13,TRBV7-2,-,TGTGCCAGCAGCCTGGTGAGACAAGAGACCCAGTACTTC,CASSLVRQETQYF
-,TRBJ2-5,18,TRBV30,TRBD2,TGTGCCTGGTCCACCGGACTAGCGGGCATACCACTCCAAGAGACCCAGTACTTC,CAWSTGLAGIPLQETQYF
-,TRBJ2-6,19,TRBV7-9,-,TGTGCCAGCAGCGGCGGAGGAGGAAGGGGGAAGCCTGGGGCCAACGTCCTGACTTTC,CASSGGGGRGKPGANVLTF
-,TRBJ1-5,18,TRBV28,TRBD1,TGTGCCAGCAGTGCCGGGGGGACAGGGATATGGGGCAATCAGCCCCAGCATTTT,CASSAGGTGIWGNQPQHF
once,TRBJ2-7,15,TRBV7-9,TRBD1,TGTGCCAGCAGGGACGGACAGGCGCACCTCCACGAGCAGTACTTC,CASRDGQAHLHEQYF
-,TRBJ1-2,14,TRBV6-5,TRBD1,TGTGCCAGCAGGACAGGGGAGGAAAACTATGGCTACACCTTC,CASRTGEENYGYTF
-,TRBJ2-5,15,TRBV7-9,-,TGTGCCAGCAGTCGCCTCGGGACTCAGTCGGAGACCCAGTACTTC,CASSRLGTQSETQYF
-,TRBJ2-3,16,TRBV7-3,-,TGTGCCAGCAGCTTAACGTCGGGTCCCGTCACAGATACGCAGTATTTT,CASSLTSGPVTDTQYF
-,TRBJ2-2,15,TRBV9,-,TGTGCCAGCAGCGTACTTTCCGGTAACACCGGGGAGCTGTTTTTT,CASSVLSGNTGELFF
-,TRBJ2-7,12,TRBV27,TRBD1,TGTGCCAGCAGTCCCCAAGGGGGCAAGCAGTACTTC,CASSPQGGKQYF
-,TRBJ2-5,15,TRBV5-4,TRBD1,TGTGCCAGCAGCCCCCGGGACAGCCTTAAAGAGACCCAGTACTTC,CASSPRDSLKETQYF
-,TRBJ2-2,16,TRBV4-1,TRBD2,TGCGCCAGCAGCCAAATTGGGCGGGGGATCACCGGGGAGCTGTTTTTT,CASSQIGRGITGELFF
-,TRBJ2-1,11,TRBV25-1,-,TGTGCCAGCAGTGTGGATAACAGTTTGTTCTTC,CASSVDNSLFF
-,TRBJ2-7,14,TRBV2,TRBD2,TGTGCCAGCAACCCTAGCGGGAATATCGGCGAGCAGTACTTC,CASNPSGNIGEQYF
-,TRBJ2-7,10,TRBV20-1,-,TGCAGTGCGGAGGTGTACGAGCAGTACTTC,CSAEVYEQYF
few,TRBJ1-5,14,TRBV5-6,TRBD1,TGTGCCTCCGCGACAGGGGGAGGAAATCAGCCCCAGCATTTT,CASATGGGNQPQHF
-,TRBJ1-2,13,TRBV2,-,TGTGCCAGCAGTGAAGCGGAGCGGCATGGCTACACCTTC,CASSEAERHGYTF
-,TRBJ2-5,13,TRBV29-1,TRBD2,TGCAGCGTTTGGACTAGCGGAAAAGAGACCCAGTACTTC,CSVWTSGKETQYF
-,TRBJ2-7,15,TRBV6-5,TRBD1,TGTGCCAGCAGTTACTGGGGGGACAGGGCCTCCGAGCAGTACTTC,CASSYWGDRASEQYF
-,TRBJ1-1,15,TRBV5-6,-,TGTGCCAGCACCCCGGCCCGGAGGCCGTACACTGAAGCTTTCTTT,CASTPARRPYTEAFF
-,TRBJ1-2,13,TRBV30,TRBD1,TGTGCCTGGAGTCCCGGGACAGGGGAAGGCTACACCTTC,CAWSPGTGEGYTF
-,TRBJ2-5,13,TRBV6-1,TRBD1,TGTGCCAGCAGTCGACAGGGGGTAGAGACCCAGTACTTC,CASSRQGVETQYF
-,TRBJ2-7,14,TRBV6-5,-,TGTGCCAGCTTTTCCCCCGGGGAGGTCCTGGAGCAGTACTTC,CASFSPGEVLEQYF
-,TRBJ2-1,14,TRBV29-1,TRBD2,TGCAGCGTTGGCGGGGGTAGCTCCTACAATGAGCAGTTCTTC,CSVGGGSSYNEQFF
few,TRBJ1-2,13,TRBV5-1,TRBD1,TGCGCCAGCAGCGAACAGGGGGCCTATGGCTACACCTTC,CASSEQGAYGYTF
-,TRBJ2-3,14,TRBV7-2,-,TGTGCCAGCAGCGGCAGGGGCAGCACAGATACGCAGTATTTT,CASSGRGSTDTQYF
-,TRBJ2-4,16,TRBV27,TRBD1,TGTGCCAGCAGTTTATTAGGGACAGGGACCAAAAACATTCAGTACTTC,CASSLLGTGTKNIQYF
few,TRBJ1-1,13,TRBV6-5,TRBD1,TGTGCCAGCAGTTACCCAGGGGGCACTGAAGCTTTCTTT,CASSYPGGTEAFF
-,TRBJ2-3,18,TRBV4-1,TRBD2,TGCGCCAGCAGCCAAGATCCCACGTGGCGGGGGAGCACAGATACGCAGTATTTT,CASSQDPTWRGSTDTQYF
-,TRBJ1-2,14,TRBV25-1,TRBD1,TGTGCCAGCAGTGACCCTCTAGGACAGGTTGGCTACACCTTC,CASSDPLGQVGYTF
-,TRBJ2-1,15,TRBV7-9,-,TGTGCCAGCAGCCTTGGACTTATTCGCTACAATGAGCAGTTCTTC,CASSLGLIRYNEQFF
-,TRBJ2-3,11,TRBV25-1,-,TGTGCCAGCAGTGCGGGTATAGGGCAGTATTTT,CASSAGIGQYF
-,TRBJ1-4,18,TRBV30,-,TGTGCCTGGAGTCCCCTTTCCCCGGTTCTTGAAACTAATGAAAAACTGTTTTTT,CAWSPLSPVLETNEKLFF
-,TRBJ2-7,17,TRBV4-2,-,TGTGCCAGCAGCCAAGATGGTTGGTCTTCCTACTACTACGAGCAGTACTTC,CASSQDGWSSYYYEQYF